This T cell receptor beta chain was sequenced in a study of blood T cells in healthy people across ages (dated by TCRdb to about 2015). Notes on the research overall: In model experiments, template switching captured about one uniquely barcoded TCR beta cDNA molecule for every two T cells. Four age groups were formed from the donors: young (average approximately 17 years), middle-aged (around 41), aged (about 68) and long-lived (approximately 78). The study analyzed two additional independent replicas of 1 million unique cDNA reads from the same blood draw for two donors, one aged 18 to 29 and one aged 80 or older. Age-related changes in TCR beta repertoire diversity were measured in the study by deep sequencing normalized with unique cDNA molecular identifiers. Overall study results and their limits: Observed TCR beta diversity per million T cells fell roughly linearly with age, and a significant reduction was already apparent by age roughly 41. Compared with the aged group, more naive CD4+ T cells, fewer expanded clones and increased TCR diversity were shown by the long-lived group, suggesting age selection. Because donor CMV infection status was unknown, age-related changes in expanded clonotypes were potentially confounded. Observed TCR beta diversity correlated strongly with the percentage of naive T cells measured by flow cytometry. Conclusive comparison of naive and antigen-experienced compartments was prevented by the profiling of bulk unsorted PBMCs. Estimates of total diversity from one million sequenced T cells were regarded as lower bounds and underestimates.

Library method: 5' RACE. TCRdb names Illumina HiSeq 2500 as the instrument used. A second PCR of roughly 7 to 11 cycles was performed with a sample-barcoded 5' primer and a J-beta primer mix. Each TCR beta cDNA molecule received a unique molecular identifier from a template-switch 5' adaptor carrying 12 random nucleotides. Each sample yielded at least 2.5 million CDR3-containing paired-end reads. First-strand cDNA was synthesized from all RNA with the Mint cDNA synthesis kit, primed by a TRBC-specific oligonucleotide. Following uracil-DNA glycosylase treatment, all cDNA underwent a first 18-cycle PCR with the universal primers M1SS and BC2_uni_R. The original pipeline was this. Normalization of each sample was performed by random selection of 1 million high-quality reads, each carrying a distinct molecular identifier. Instead of being binned into consensus sequences, reads that shared molecular identifiers were thrown out. CDR3 identification, clonotype clustering and error correction used MiTCR with a Q25 quality threshold and the strictest error-elimination algorithm. A nonparametric unseen species model with Euler transformation was used to estimate lower-bound total TCR beta diversity. In TCRdb, the public reads were trimmed at Q25 with fastp and aligned with MiXCR, with productive beta chains retained. Rows with a matching CDR3 protein are joined into one entry that keeps the most common DNA and genes. The V and J calls here are based on TCRdb, not the publication. Present in this sample are around 1,000,000 distinct CDR3 sequences, around 25% of which were seen just once. Clones ranked in the top ten supply approximately 0.7% of the sample.

This clonotype has more than one count but fewer than ten. The specificity of this receptor is unknown. One base away there is no much larger clone; base qualities are not given. The CDR3 holds 14 amino acids from the cysteine to the phenylalanine. The retained sequence is limited to the CDR3, 42 bases, with the frame set at the first base. Trimming takes 4 bases from V and 4 bases from J, and the germline ends sit 13 bases apart. The germline V gene gives CDR1 as MGHRA and CDR2 as YSYEKL. The roughly 38 donors, aged 6 to 90 years, were systemically healthy Caucasian individuals from Russia. Each donor gave ten milliliters of peripheral blood, drawn into EDTA-treated Vacutainer tubes. PBMCs were isolated by Ficoll-Paque density-gradient centrifugation, with at least 7 million obtained per sample. Total RNA, at least 6 micrograms per sample, was extracted from PBMCs with Trizol reagent. The percentages of naive CD45RAhigh/CD27high T cells were determined by flow cytometry on a PBMC aliquot from every donor.

These sequences were also reported in another study, on T cells of mothers and their children. The second study's paper adds: The donors were nine systemically healthy Caucasian individuals, made up of three mothers and their six children. cDNA synthesis consumed the entire amount of extracted RNA, loaded at roughly 1.5 ug RNA in each 15 ul reaction. Sample barcodes and 2-4 random nucleotides were added via the M1S primer in the second PCR. Over 8 million TCR beta CDR3 reads were obtained for each mother, and approximately 2.9 million reads were obtained for each child. Thymic selection shapes the output of TCR recombination in a similar way in related and unrelated pairs, and inherited differences have a minor effect. Normalized repertoire overlap was always slightly but never significantly higher in related than unrelated mother-child pairs. With a sensitivity of approximately 96 clones per million clonotypes, no persistent microchimeric T cell clones were detected. To look for features that set related mother-child pairs apart from unrelated individuals, the researchers ran deep NGS to compare the TCR beta repertoires of mothers and children. Mothers averaged about 40 +/- 4 years of age and children averaged around 11 +/- 4 years. Libraries were sequenced on Illumina HiSeq 2000 with 100+100 nt paired-end reads after adapter ligation with NEBNext reagents. To avoid cross-contamination, the mother libraries and the child libraries were prepared a month apart and sequenced in separate runs. Between about 500,000 and 2,100,000 distinct TCR beta clonotypes were identified per donor. Naive TCR beta clonotypes were estimated from low-frequency clonotypes matched to each donor's FACS-determined naive share, without sorting.

The rearranged chain carries TRBV4-1 and TRBJ1-2; a tentative D call is TRBD1 (6 bases match). Material: blood. This sequence originates from a girl aged 2 to 9 in good health. The CDR3 has the sequence CASSPNQGSYGYTF. The sequenced DNA: TGCGCCAGCAGCCCAAATCAGGGGAGCTATGGCTACACCTTC.